Below, 22 T cell receptor beta chains from the same sample are listed, as sequenced in a study of response to subunit inactivated influenza vaccine. TCRdb fed the RT-PCR reads into MiXCR, producing one record per CDR3 protein. The sample holds about 540,000 distinct CDR3 sequences, approximately 20% seen once. These records were also assigned to another study, of T cells expressing NK-cell markers. That paper notes: 5'RACE template switching with UMIs produced the TCR beta cDNA.

Here the sequenced sample was CD4+ T cells sorted from PBMCs, taken 11 to 12 days after vaccination. The receptors here all came from a middle-aged man who received an inactivated influenza vaccine.

The V and J genes are TRBV5-1 and TRBJ1-4, with D perhaps matching TRBD1 (6 bases). Germline V gene data show CDR1 as SGHRS and CDR2 as YFSETQ. V shed 3 bases and J shed 5 bases, with 20 bases lying between them. This CDR3 contains 17 residues. In DNA, the CDR3 is TGCGCCAGCAGCTCCAATCCTTTGACAGGACGAAATGAAAAACTGTTTTTT. It specifies CASSSNPLTGRNEKLFF.

The V gene is TRBV10-3, the J gene TRBJ1-6, with D possibly TRBD1 on 5 matching bases. The CDR3 spans 15 residues. Trimming pared 4 bases from V and 8 bases from J, leaving 15 bases between. Germline V lookup: CDR1 ENHRY, CDR2 SYGVKD. CDR3 in DNA: TGTGCCATCAGTGTAGGGGCCACGGGGGATTCACCCCTCCACTTT. Its translation is CAISVGATGDSPLHF.

The J gene is TRBJ2-2, the V gene TRBV20-1; D not resolved. The V gene's germline CDR1 is DFQATT and CDR2 SNEGSKA (reference sequence). The CDR3 runs to 16 residues. The germline V and J ends were trimmed by 0 bases and 3 bases, with 14 bases remaining between them. The CDR3 reads CSARDFRVGDTGELFF. The CDR3 DNA sequence: TGCAGTGCTAGAGATTTTAGGGTGGGCGACACCGGGGAGCTGTTTTTT.

The chain couples TRBV28 to TRBJ2-7; 13 bases line up with TRBD2. CDR3 length equals 20 residues. With 5 bases clipped from V and 4 bases from J, the junction kept 20 bases outside the gene matches. The germline gives CDR1 MDHEN, CDR2 SYDVKM. The CDR3 is CASSIQPGLAGSRQGYEQYF. In DNA form, the CDR3 reads TGTGCCAGCAGTATTCAACCGGGACTAGCGGGATCCCGACAAGGTTACGAGCAGTACTTC. The variable domain in full, with the rest retrieved from reference TRBV28 and TRBJ2-7, is DVKVTQSSRYLVKRTGEKVFLECVQDMDHENMFWYRQDPGLGLRLIYFSYDVKMKEKGDIPEGYSVSREKKERFSLILESASTNQTSMYLCASSIQPGLAGSRQGYEQYFGPGTRLTVT.

This clonotype has ten or more counts. The V gene is TRBV7-6, the J gene TRBJ2-1; D unresolved. CDR1 is SGHVS and CDR2 is FNYEAQ in the germline V gene. This CDR3 is 12 amino acids long. With 1 base removed from V and 7 bases from J, the gap between germline ends came to 5 bases. The CDR3 nucleotides read TGTGCCAGCAGCTTAGACGGTAATGAGCAGTTCTTC. Translation: CASSLDGNEQFF.

The V call is TRBV4-2, the J call TRBJ2-3; TRBD1 is a possible D gene (6 bases). The CDR3 sequence is 17 residues long. V was clipped by 1 base and J by 1 base, with 15 bases between them. In germline, CDR1 is LGHNA, CDR2 YNFKEQ. The DNA for the CDR3 is TGTGCCAGCAGCCAAGGTAGAGGGGGACCTGGCACAGATACGCAGTATTTT. Translated: CASSQGRGGPGTDTQYF.

This clonotype was seen more than once but under ten times. The chain recombines TRBV12-3 or TRBV12-4 with TRBJ2-7; TRBD1 agrees at 8 bases. The CDR3 totals 15 residues. J was trimmed by 4 bases and V by 3 bases; bases with no gene match: 8. This CDR3 reads CASSLGTGMSYEQYF. The CDR3, as DNA: TGTGCCAGCAGTTTGGGGACAGGAATGAGTTACGAGCAGTACTTC.

Details on this clonotype: Since a much larger clone is just one base distant, this may be a read error. The chain uses TRBV7-8 and TRBJ1-5; maybe TRBD2 (5 bases). Gene TRBJ2-3 matches the end of the DNA better, so the J call may be wrong. CDR1 SGHVS and CDR2 FQNEAQ come from the germline V gene. This CDR3 has 15 residues. CDR3 nucleotides: TGTGCCAGCAGCCAGGCCCCGGCGGGCAATCAGCCCCAGTATTTT. It translates to CASSQAPAGNQPQYF.

This clonotype was picked up a small number of times. CDR3 in DNA: TGCAGTGCTAGTAGGGCCGCGGGGCTCGGGGAGCTGTTTTTT. This codes for CSASRAAGLGELFF. V is TRBV20-1 and J is TRBJ2-2; D is perhaps TRBD2 (6 bases). V was shortened by 3 bases and J by 7 bases, with 15 bases between the two germline ends. This CDR3 spans 14 amino acids. The germline gives CDR1 DFQATT, CDR2 SNEGSKA (reference sequence).

V is TRBV5-1 and J is TRBJ1-1, with D uncertain. The germline V gene has CDR1 SGHRS and CDR2 YFSETQ. Trimming pared 0 bases from V and 8 bases from J, leaving 11 bases between. This CDR3 is built from 13 residues. CDR3 amino acids: CASSLANGVEAFF. In DNA, the CDR3 is TGCGCCAGCAGCTTGGCCAACGGGGTGGAAGCTTTCTTT.

This clonotype was counted a few times. The gene calls are TRBV5-6 and TRBJ1-5, with D hard to call. CDR3 length equals 14 residues. V gave up 0 bases and J gave up 9 bases, with 13 bases separating them. Germline V gene lookup returns CDR1 SGHDT and CDR2 YYEEEE. This CDR3 reads CASSLGTAKGPQHF. CDR3 coding DNA: TGTGCCAGCAGCTTGGGCACAGCAAAAGGGCCCCAGCATTTT.

This clonotype occurred a few times. The chain employs TRBV12-3 or TRBV12-4 and TRBJ1-4; D is unclear. The CDR3 extends over 15 amino acids. V was trimmed by 4 bases and J by 8 bases, leaving 17 bases between them. DNA of the CDR3: TGTGCCAGCAGTTCTAATGCACCGACCCGGGAAAAACTGTTTTTT. The encoded protein is CASSSNAPTREKLFF.

The chain carries TRBV11-2 and TRBJ2-7; D is unresolved. V lost 1 base to trimming and J lost 0 bases, with 10 bases between them. The germline gives CDR1 SGHAT, CDR2 FQNNGV. The CDR3 is 15 amino acids. The CDR3 region is CASSLVPESSYEQYF. CDR3 DNA: TGTGCCAGCAGCTTAGTTCCAGAGAGCTCCTACGAGCAGTACTTC.

The V gene is TRBV14, the J gene TRBJ2-7; D not resolved. The V gene lost 4 bases and the J gene lost 6 bases, with 7 bases spanning the gap. CDR3 length: 11 amino acids. Germline CDR1 SGHDN, CDR2 FVKESK. The CDR3 sequence: CASSLYTEQYF. For the CDR3, the DNA is TGTGCCAGCAGCCTGTATACCGAGCAGTACTTC.

This clonotype was detected a few times. The J gene is TRBJ2-2, the V gene TRBV5-1; perhaps TRBD1 as D (6 bases). V was cut by 2 bases and J by 6 bases, with 11 bases left in between. There are 14 residues in the CDR3. Germline V gives CDR1 SGHRS, CDR2 YFSETQ. The CDR3: CASSFRGTSGELFF. As DNA, the CDR3 is TGCGCCAGCAGCTTTAGGGGGACGTCCGGGGAGCTGTTTTTT.

This sequence joins TRBV6-5 and TRBJ2-5; weak D call: TRBD1 (5 bases). From germline, CDR1 is MNHEY and CDR2 SVGAGI. This CDR3 spans 14 amino acids. Trimming removed 0 bases at V and 1 base at J, with 6 bases between. CDR3 nucleotide sequence: TGTGCCAGCAGTTACTCGACAGCCCAAGAGACCCAGTACTTC. It codes for CASSYSTAQETQYF.

This clonotype was detected only a few times. This chain uses TRBV7-2 with TRBJ2-7, with 9 bases fitting TRBD1. The germline V gene encodes CDR1 SGHTA and CDR2 FQGNSA. This CDR3 spans 14 amino acids. Germline trimming cut 5 bases from V and 10 bases from J; bases unmatched to any gene: 12. The CDR3 protein is CASSTGTGQSGQYF. DNA of the CDR3: TGTGCCAGCAGCACCGGGACAGGGCAATCGGGCCAGTACTTC.

This clonotype has more than one count but fewer than ten. The V gene is TRBV7-8, the J gene TRBJ2-2; 7 bases map to TRBD1. Trimming at V came to 1 base and at J to 2 bases, leaving 7 bases not matched to a gene. The CDR3 consists of 17 residues. CDR1 and CDR2 (germline): SGHVS, FQNEAQ. The CDR3: CASSLGQGVDNTGELFF. CDR3 in DNA: TGTGCCAGCAGCTTAGGACAGGGCGTCGACAACACCGGGGAGCTGTTTTTT.

CDR3 amino acids: CASSLGRANSPLHF. For the CDR3, the DNA is TGTGCCAGCAGTTTAGGCAGGGCGAATTCACCCCTCCACTTT. V usage is TRBV28 and J usage is TRBJ1-6, with D tentatively TRBD1 (5 bases). The CDR3 covers 14 residues. The V end lost 2 bases, the J end lost 7 bases, and 9 bases lay between the germline ends. Germline V lookup: CDR1 MDHEN, CDR2 SYDVKM.

The CDR3 reads CASSYSGTGGFVEQFF. The DNA for the CDR3 is TGTGCCAGCAGTTACTCCGGGACAGGGGGCTTCGTTGAGCAGTTCTTC. V and J are TRBV6-5 and TRBJ2-1, with 12 nucleotides matching TRBD1. The V and J ends lost 0 bases and 9 bases, in that order; junction bases with no gene match: 6. Germline CDR1 is MNHEY and CDR2 is SVGAGI. The length of the CDR3 is 16 residues.

This clonotype occurred a few times. J is TRBJ2-1 and V is TRBV7-2; perhaps TRBD2 as D (5 bases). The germline CDR1 and CDR2 sequences are SGHTA and FQGNSA. The CDR3 has 15 residues. V was cut by 5 bases and J by 2 bases, with 13 bases left in between. CDR3 sequence (DNA): TGTGCCAGCAGCCCAAAAGCGGTTGCCTACAATGAGCAGTTCTTC. Translated, it gives CASSPKAVAYNEQFF.

The chain recombines TRBV6-1 with TRBJ2-2, with D perhaps matching TRBD1 (5 bases). CDR1 MNHNS and CDR2 SASEGT come from the germline V gene. Trimming cost V 4 bases and J 4 bases, with 10 bases left between them. The CDR3 is made up of 14 amino acids. CDR3 bases: TGTGCCAGCAGTGGACAAAGGGGCACCGGGGAGCTGTTTTTT. This translates into CASSGQRGTGELFF.